What follows are 5 T cell receptor beta chains derived from one specimen sequenced in a study of blood T cell dynamics during melanoma immunotherapy. TCRdb's copy holds only in-frame clones and misses some; the assay was immunoSEQ multiplex PCR. The repertoire holds around 9,000 clones, about 90% seen once, with approximately 6.3% in the top ten. The time point is: week 3, after first cycle of checkpoint inhibitor. The sequenced sample was blood, obtained from a patient treated with checkpoint blockade. The receptors shown here come from a human donor with melanoma.

The chain couples TRBV6-5 to TRBJ1-5; tentative D call: TRBD1 (5 bases). Germline assignment: CDR1 MNHEY and CDR2 SVGAGI. Trimming removed 7 bases at V and 4 bases at J, with 8 bases between. This CDR3 contains 12 residues. The CDR3 loop reads CASTTGNQPQHF. The CDR3 DNA follows: TGTGCCAGCACTACAGGTAATCAGCCCCAGCATTTT.

The J gene is TRBJ1-5, the V gene TRBV28; D is ambiguous. Per germline, CDR1 MDHEN and CDR2 SYDVKM. The CDR3 loop spans 14 amino acids. V lost 3 bases to trimming and J lost 9 bases, with 15 bases between them. CDR3 bases: TGTGCCAGCAGTTTCGTCGATGAGTCGGGGCCCCAGCATTTT. Protein sequence: CASSFVDESGPQHF.

This chain connects TRBV27 to TRBJ2-1; tentative D call: TRBD2 (6 bases). The ends were cut back, 0 bases at V and 0 bases at J, with 9 bases in the middle. From germline, CDR1 is MNHEY and CDR2 SMNVEV (reference sequence). The CDR3 spans 16 residues. The DNA for the CDR3 is TGTGCCAGCAGTTTATCGGGACTGATCTCCTACAATGAGCAGTTCTTC. This translates into CASSLSGLISYNEQFF.

CDR3 region: CASSLGFGRAWYTEAFF. CDR3 sequence (DNA): TGTGCCAGCAGCTTAGGGTTCGGCAGGGCGTGGTACACTGAAGCTTTCTTT. This chain connects TRBV7-2 to TRBJ1-1, with D possibly TRBD1 on 5 matching bases. The CDR3 is 17 residues long. Trimming left V 1 base short and J 3 bases short, with 18 bases between. Germline V gene lookup returns CDR1 SGHTA and CDR2 FQGNSA.

The chain employs TRBV11-3 and TRBJ1-2; a possible D gene is TRBD1 (5 bases). This CDR3 region has 15 residues. V lost 1 base and J 5 bases, leaving 14 bases between the germline ends. Germline V gives CDR1 SGHNT, CDR2 YENEEA. The CDR3 protein is CASSLAGGTNYGYTF. Here the CDR3 DNA reads TGTGCCAGCAGCTTAGCGGGCGGGACGAATTATGGCTACACCTTC. Supplemented by reference TRBV11-3 and TRBJ1-2, the full variable domain reads EAGVVQSPRYKIIEKKQPVAFWCNPISGHNTLYWYLQNLGQGPELLIRYENEEAVDDSQLPKDRFSAERLKGVDSTLKIQPAELGDSAVYLCASSLAGGTNYGYTFGSGTRLTVV.